Shown below are 5 T cell receptor beta chains from a single sample sequenced in a study of OX40 agonist ivuxolimab in advanced cancers. The library relied on the immunoSEQ multiplex PCR assay. Not all clones reach the TCRdb copy of this immuneACCESS table, which keeps in-frame sequences only. Checked studies attribute under half of the gap to unresolved V genes and leave the rest unexplained. The sample includes 70,000 to 90,000 clones, with roughly nine tenths observed a single time. About 0.35% of the sample comes from the top ten. The source was CD4+ or CD8+ T cells sorted from blood, collected in a trial of the OX40 agonist ivuxolimab. Source of these receptors: an adult with an advanced solid tumor such as melanoma, head and neck, liver or kidney cancer.

This clone was seen a single time. The chain has TRBV5-1 and TRBJ2-3; maybe TRBD1 (6 bases). Trimming removed 4 bases at V and 4 bases at J, with 13 bases between. Per germline, CDR1 SGHRS and CDR2 YFSETQ. The CDR3 has 14 residues. The CDR3 nucleotides read TGCGCCAGCAGCCTCCTACCAGGGGCAGATACGCAGTATTTT. Protein sequence: CASSLLPGADTQYF.

V is TRBV7-3 and J is TRBJ2-7; D unclear. The germline V and J ends were trimmed by 0 bases and 7 bases, with 10 bases remaining between them. Germline assignment: CDR1 SGHTA and CDR2 FQGTGA. There are 13 residues in the CDR3. The CDR3 here is CASSLTFAQEQYF. As DNA, the CDR3 is TGTGCCAGCAGCTTAACGTTTGCGCAGGAGCAGTACTTC.

The chain has TRBV19 and TRBJ1-5, with D possibly matching TRBD1 (5 bases). CDR3 length equals 13 residues. CDR1 LNHDA and CDR2 SQIVND come from the germline V gene (reference sequence). V was pared by 7 bases and J by 5 bases, with 12 bases between. CDR3 in DNA: TGTGCCAGTACTGGGACCGATGATCAGCCCCAGCATTTT. Translation: CASTGTDDQPQHF.

The DNA for the CDR3 is TGTGCCAGCTCACCCTACCAAGGGTCTGATCAGCCCCAGCATTTT. This sequence encodes CASSPYQGSDQPQHF. The chain links TRBV18 to TRBJ1-5; D ambiguous. Between the trimmed V and J ends, which lost 3 bases and 5 bases, there was a span of 14 bases. Germline CDR1 KGHSH, CDR2 LQKENI. The CDR3 has 15 residues.

The gene calls are TRBV19 and TRBJ2-6, with D unresolved. Germline CDR1 LNHDA, CDR2 SQIVND (reference sequence). V dropped 6 bases and J dropped 0 bases, with 15 bases sitting between them. This CDR3 comprises 17 residues. The CDR3 bases are TGTGCCAGTAGCTCTCTGTGGGCAGTCTCTGGGGCCAACGTCCTGACTTTC. Translated, it gives CASSSLWAVSGANVLTF.